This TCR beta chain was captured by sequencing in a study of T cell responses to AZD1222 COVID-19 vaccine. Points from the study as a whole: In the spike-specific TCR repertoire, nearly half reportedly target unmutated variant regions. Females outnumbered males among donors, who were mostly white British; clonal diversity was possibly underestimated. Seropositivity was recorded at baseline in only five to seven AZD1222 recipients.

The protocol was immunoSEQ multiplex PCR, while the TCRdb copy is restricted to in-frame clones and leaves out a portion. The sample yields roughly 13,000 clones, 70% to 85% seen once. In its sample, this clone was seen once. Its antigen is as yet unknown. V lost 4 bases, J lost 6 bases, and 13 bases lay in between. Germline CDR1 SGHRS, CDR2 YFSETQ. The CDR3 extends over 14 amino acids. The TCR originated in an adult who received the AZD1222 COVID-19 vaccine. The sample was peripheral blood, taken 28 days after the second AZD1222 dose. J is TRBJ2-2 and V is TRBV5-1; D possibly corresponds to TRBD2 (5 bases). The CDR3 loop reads CASSLTGESGELFF. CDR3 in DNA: TGCGCCAGCAGCCTGACCGGGGAATCCGGGGAGCTGTTTTTT.